This T cell receptor (beta chain) was documented in a study of cytomegalovirus exposure and HLA in healthy donors (dated by TCRdb to 2016 to 2017). Describing the broader study: An earlier analysis of approximately 590 of the donors reported more than 250 Gb of sequence data and 100 million to 140 million unique TCR beta sequences from about 180 million T cells. Donor age, sex, ethnicity and CMV serostatus were compiled together with the repertoire data. In the later analysis, no new phenotypic data were used to find candidate immune exposures; instead, reliance was placed on TCR beta sequences and their occurrence across donors. In a later genetic analysis, genome-wide SNP genotypes for about 60% of the 666 donors were used, and that subset was treated as a discovery cohort. Of the 398 genotyped donors, 75% to 85% were placed in the genetic ancestry cluster associated with self-reported Caucasian donors. All discovery cohort repertoires had been generated on a single sequencing platform. An early release covering about 600 HLA-typed donors comprised 300 to 350 gigabases of sequencing data and around 85 million unique TCR sequences. Typing coverage varied by locus: roughly 620-630 donors for A, B, C, DRB1 and DQB1; approximately 500 for DQA1; nearly 610 for DPA1; roughly 450 for DPB1. The study combined high-throughput TCR immunosequencing, statistical association of individual TCRs with disease status, and machine learning to predict cytomegalovirus infection status. A later analysis re-analyzed previously published TCR beta repertoires from roughly 630 donors and added high-resolution HLA genotyping to study TCR occurrence patterns. The study was designed to test whether signatures of past pathogen exposure could be identified by cataloging public T cell receptors. Class I and class II HLA loci were covered by the typing at four-digit resolution. Among about 390 genotyped donors of the cohort, an average of approximately 250,000 unique TCR beta nucleotide sequences were sequenced per donor, roughly a sixth of them non-productive. Four or five DR-DQ haplotypes were treated as single units for association and clustering because of strong linkage in the cohort. To decide whether each TCR beta V gene segment behaved as functional or pseudogenic, an earlier analysis of approximately 590 of the donors relied on high-throughput TCR beta sequencing. Along with the 666-subject first cohort, a separate validation cohort of roughly 110 different subjects was used. Using immunosequencing, the study profiled T cell repertoires from about 610 subjects and related those repertoires to cytomegalovirus serostatus.

What the study reported, not specific to this receptor: In vitro tests confirmed that a few of the cytomegalovirus-associated TCR beta chains recognize cytomegalovirus antigens. In a later analysis, HLA-associated TCR beta chains showed more clonal expansion and lower generation probabilities than non-associated chains that were equally common. In a later analysis, several top co-occurrence clusters were reported to appear linked to parvovirus B19, influenza, CMV and Epstein-Barr virus. A total of roughly 160 TCR beta chains were listed by the study as associated with cytomegalovirus. In a later analysis, most CMV-associated TCR beta chains were found to appear HLA-restricted, with HLA associations seemingly driven largely by CMV exposure. The only immune exposure information available for the cohort was CMV serostatus. Cytomegalovirus status was reported to be diagnosed by the classifier with high specificity and sensitivity in both the original and validation cohorts. A cluster of highly shared sequence variants was judged likely to be a technical artifact of the sequencing pipeline. In a later genetic analysis, fewer N-insertions in productive TCRs were reported among donors in an Asian-associated ancestry cluster than the approximately 670-donor mean. While some public TCRs were present in many individuals, most TCR sequences turned up only very rarely across donors. Linkage disequilibrium might explain the correlated functional status among segregating V segments, but an unknown experimental factor could not be excluded. The presence/absence analyses assumed that sequencing depth was roughly uniform across donors, and that assumption may not be true. Assigning TCR associations to individual alleles was difficult when HLA alleles, especially DR and DQ, strongly co-occurred. Because HLA typing was unavailable for some donors at each locus, only the typed subset was used in association tests. An earlier analysis of approximately 570 of the donors showed that most TCR beta V segments appeared in productive rearrangements either about 87% or about 30% of the time, which broadly matched IMGT annotations. The authors suggested that the approach could potentially be extended to other disease states and immunological phenotypes. In a later analysis, the rate of TCR association differed among HLA loci, with DRB1 alleles having the most associated TCRs and HLA-C alleles having the fewest. A later genetic analysis associated a missense DCLRE1C variant with V-gene and J-gene trimming of TCR beta chains, and an independent cohort replicated the association. A further reported finding was that TCR beta sequences accurately predicted the HLA-A and HLA-B alleles for most subjects in the first cohort. The cohort was sequenced for TCR beta chains only, and without alpha or paired-chain data the features that could be detected were limited. A later analysis associated about 17,000 TCR beta sequences with specific HLA alleles at a false discovery rate of 0.05. Because counts were too low, seventeen rarely observed V segments, including chromosome 9 orphons, were excluded from the earlier analysis of 587 of the donors.

Libraries were constructed by the immunoSEQ multiplex PCR assay. The multiplex PCR relied on a mix of 60 forward primers for TCR Vbeta segments and 13 reverse primers for TCR Jbeta segments. The CDR3 region of rearranged TCR beta genes was amplified from genomic DNA by a multiplex PCR assay. The Illumina HiSeq System was used to sequence the amplified TCR beta libraries as 87-base-pair reads. As for the authors' bioinformatics: A later analysis tallied around 87 million unique TCR beta chains across the 650 to 750 repertoires, and approximately 11 million of those chains were shared by two or more donors. To remove PCR and sequencing errors, raw reads were error-corrected and collapsed into unique sequences using a nearest-neighbor algorithm that merged closely related sequences. V, D and J gene segments were assigned by aligning CDR3 sequences to IMGT reference sequences. Each retained sequence needed at least a six-nucleotide match to both a V gene segment and a J gene segment. Rearrangements were called productive when the CDR3 lacked stop codons and stayed in frame with V and J; all others were non-productive. CDR3 was defined according to IMGT convention as the region running from the second conserved V-encoded cysteine to the conserved J-encoded phenylalanine. The earlier analysis of around 640 of the donors excluded sequences that lacked an unambiguous match to a single V gene segment. In an earlier analysis of some 590 of the donors, a V segment was called functional when productive rearrangements were above 56.7%, and segregating when the standard deviation between donors exceeded 5%. To diagnose cytomegalovirus status from the catalog of TCR beta chain sequences, a statistical classification framework was built. In a later analysis, TCR nucleotide sequences were compared against IMGT/GENE-DB human TR gene sequences so that V and J genes could be assigned. The TCRdist pipeline was used in a later analysis to assign CDR3 sequences and most-parsimonious VDJ recombination scenarios. In a later analysis, each TCR beta chain was defined by its CDR3 amino acid sequence together with its V-gene family, and reads without a unique V-gene family were excluded. A later analysis removed roughly 590 highly shared, low-generation-probability nucleotide sequences to deal with suspected cross-contamination and a sequencing artifact. For each public chain, a later analysis derived a clonal expansion index from normalized ranks of inferred template counts within each repertoire. Generation probabilities in a later analysis came from a VDJ recombination model fitted to out-of-frame rearrangements, and those results were checked against IGoR. A later analysis scored TCR-TCR, TCR-HLA and TCR-CMV co-occurrence with hypergeometric tests, applying a repertoire-size bias correction to TCR pairs. In a later analysis, false discovery rates were estimated by permuting HLA or CMV assignments 20 times. In a later analysis, co-occurring TCRs were grouped using DBSCAN, and TCRdist sequence similarity was added for clustering within HLA-allele-positive subsets. Repertoires with fewer than 30,000 or more than 120,000 public chains, plus five repertoires with anomalous nucleotide sharing, were excluded from co-occurrence clustering. Drawn from immuneACCESS, this table holds only the in-frame rearrangements with V and J called that TCRdb kept. Clones are partly lost; checked studies trace under half to an unresolved V gene and leave the rest unexplained. V and J calls and clone size are copied from that table; D and trimming were computed from the DNA. Counted in this sample were under 150,000 clones; about 80% of them appeared once. The top ten clonotypes cover roughly 6.2% of the sample.

The cohort comprised more than 550 healthy bone marrow donors. At the time of sampling, all cohort members were nominally healthy, though unrecorded immune exposures were likely present. The donor was CMV seropositive and was included in the group of 250 to 300 seropositive cohort members. Each donor provided a peripheral blood sample, and peripheral blood mononuclear cells were used for TCR beta sequencing. The Qiagen DNeasy Blood Extraction Kit was used to extract genomic DNA from the blood cell samples. As regards this clone: Its antigen remains unidentified. Per-base quality was not reported, and no clone a single base away is much larger than it.

This TCR was sampled from a woman between 40 and 55 years old in good health and CMV-seropositive. The specimen was PBMCs.

The DNA sequence reads TGCGCCAGCAGCTTGGGGCGGGAGGCCGGGGAGCTGTTTTTT. Its product reads: CASSLGREAGELFF. Recombination linked TRBV5-1 to TRBJ2-2; the junction holds 8 bases that match TRBD2. V trim: 0 bases; J trim: 6 bases; unmatched bases: 1. The CDR3 holds 14 amino acids from the cysteine to the phenylalanine. The entry retains the CDR3 DNA only, 42 bases that are in frame from base 1. The germline V gene provides CDR1 SGHRS and CDR2 YFSETQ.